The 22 T cell receptor beta chains below all came from one sample that was sequenced in a study of CXCR3-negative and CXCR3-positive naive CD8 T cells. The TRB cDNA libraries were prepared by 5' RACE with UMI labels. TCRdb re-called the 5' RACE reads, yielding one record per CDR3 amino acid sequence without DNA. The table lists 70,000 to 95,000 distinct CDR3 sequences. Sequencing was performed on naive CXCR3- CD8+ T cells from blood. Documented subset: CD45RO-CCR7+CD27+CD95- naive CD8+ T cells lacking CXCR3 (TNR3-). The receptors here all came from a human donor in good health. Some clones in this sample may be carry-over from other donors' samples.

The gene calls are TRBV9 and TRBJ1-1. Germline V CDR1 and CDR2: SGDLS, YYNGEE. The CDR3 is made up of 13 amino acids. CDR3 region: CASSLIGDTEAFF.

The rearrangement uses TRBV12-3 or TRBV12-4 and TRBJ2-2; the D call from TCRdb, TRBD1, cannot be confirmed without DNA. The CDR3 consists of 15 residues. The CDR3 protein is CASSARGGGAGELFF.

CDR3 protein: CASSLITSLQFF. V is TRBV5-1 and J is TRBJ2-1; TCRdb outputs TRBD2, but without DNA this stays unchecked. Germline CDR1 reads SGHRS; CDR2 reads YFSETQ. This CDR3 region has 12 residues.

This chain uses TRBV29-1 with TRBJ2-1; the D gene TCRdb calls, TRBD2, cannot be checked with no DNA. Germline V gives CDR1 SQVTM, CDR2 ANQGSEA. The CDR3 contains 14 residues. The CDR3 protein is CSLWTSGAYNEQFF.

This rearrangement joins TRBV28 to TRBJ2-5; no DNA is available, so the TRBD2 call from TCRdb remains unchecked. Germline CDR1 is MDHEN and CDR2 is SYDVKM. The CDR3 has 13 amino acids. The CDR3 region is CASSFPLAGDQYF.

The V call is TRBV28, the J call TRBJ2-4. The germline V gene has CDR1 MDHEN and CDR2 SYDVKM. The CDR3 contains 16 residues. The CDR3 protein is CASSSYLGGGKNIQYF.

The rearrangement links TRBV29-1 to TRBJ2-3; TCRdb's D gene call, TRBD2, goes unchecked for lack of DNA. Germline V gene sequence: CDR1 SQVTM, CDR2 ANQGSEA. The length of the CDR3 is 15 residues. This chain's CDR3 is CSVFSGRAGTDTQYF.

V gene TRBV4-1 combines with J gene TRBJ2-2; TCRdb gives TRBD2 as the D gene, but with no DNA this cannot be confirmed. The CDR3 loop spans 15 amino acids. Germline CDR1 and CDR2: MGHRA and YSYEKL. CDR3 in amino acids: CASSPRGAGVGELFF.

This chain connects TRBV20-1 to TRBJ1-6. The V gene's germline CDR1 is DFQATT and CDR2 SNEGSKA (reference sequence). The CDR3 contains 13 residues. CDR3 sequence reads: CSARGKEYSPLHF.

V usage is TRBV15 and J usage is TRBJ2-7; the TRBD1 assignment by TCRdb is unverifiable without DNA. The V gene's germline CDR1 is LNHNV and CDR2 YYDKDF (reference sequence). The CDR3 contains 18 residues. The CDR3 spells CATSRAAVRGLGSYEQYF.

The CDR3 loop is CASSLFGGIGPQHF. The genes are TRBV5-1 and TRBJ1-5. The CDR3 sequence is 14 residues long. The germline CDR1 and CDR2 sequences are SGHRS and YFSETQ.

This chain links TRBV10-3 with TRBJ2-2; the D gene TCRdb calls, TRBD1, cannot be checked with no DNA. CDR1 is ENHRY and CDR2 is SYGVKD in the germline V gene. The CDR3 runs to 15 residues. CDR3 residues: CAIKVGQGNTGELFF.

This chain connects TRBV14 to TRBJ2-3; the D call from TCRdb, TRBD1, cannot be confirmed without DNA. This CDR3 contains 14 residues. Germline V CDR1 and CDR2: SGHDN, FVKESK. CDR3 region: CASSQDREADTQYF.

The CDR3 region is CSARSTTSLTYNEQFF. This sequence joins TRBV20-1 and TRBJ2-1; the D call of TRBD2 rests on TCRdb alone, since no DNA is present to check it. Germline CDR1 and CDR2: DFQATT and SNEGSKA (reference sequence). The CDR3 has 16 residues.

The chain combines TRBV27 with TRBJ2-7; TCRdb's assignment of TRBD1 cannot be checked, as there is no DNA. The CDR3 extends over 14 amino acids. The germline V gene encodes CDR1 MNHEY and CDR2 SMNVEV (reference sequence). The CDR3: CASSWGQVMDEQYF.

The chain links TRBV5-1 to TRBJ1-2; TCRdb picks TRBD1, but there is no DNA to check that call. Looked up from germline, CDR1 is SGHRS and CDR2 is YFSETQ. This CDR3 region has 14 residues. CDR3 sequence: CASSLYAGELGYTF.

The V and J genes are TRBV12-3 or TRBV12-4 and TRBJ2-7; TCRdb's assignment of TRBD1 cannot be checked, as there is no DNA. The CDR3 contains 14 residues. The CDR3 loop is CASSPRDILYEQYF.

The chain uses TRBV2 and TRBJ2-2; the D call of TRBD2 rests on TCRdb alone, since no DNA is present to check it. CDR3 length: 17 residues. Germline assignment: CDR1 SNHLY and CDR2 FYNNEI. The CDR3 spells CASSELLAGEVTGELFF.

This CDR3 is CASTSGTEGAGELFF. The chain links TRBV2 to TRBJ2-2; TCRdb gives TRBD1 as the D gene, but with no DNA this cannot be confirmed. Germline CDR1 is SNHLY and CDR2 is FYNNEI. The CDR3 is 15 residues long.

J is TRBJ2-3 and V is TRBV29-1; as DNA is missing, the TRBD2 call by TCRdb cannot be tested. Germline loops: CDR1 SQVTM, CDR2 ANQGSEA. The CDR3 runs 14 residues. The CDR3 sequence is CSVLAGGPADTQYF.

This chain links TRBV12-3 or TRBV12-4 with TRBJ2-1. This CDR3 is built from 15 residues. The CDR3 reads CASSPSGRPYNEQFF.

V gene TRBV7-6 combines with J gene TRBJ2-7. Germline CDR1 and CDR2: SGHVS and FNYEAQ. The CDR3 has 14 residues. The CDR3 sequence: CASSLVEDSYEQYF. The whole variable domain, filled in from reference TRBV7-6 and TRBJ2-7, reads GAGVSQSPRYKVTKRGQDVALRCDPISGHVSLYWYRQALGQGPEFLTYFNYEAQQDKSGLPNDRFSAERPEGSISTLTIQRTEQRDSAMYRCASSLVEDSYEQYFGPGTRLTVT.